This T cell receptor beta chain was found in a study of Ad26.COV2.S vaccination and SARS-CoV-2 variants. As for the study in general: Donor was one of the participants in the Ad26.COV2.S arm of the COV1001 trial.

The CDR3 runs to 13 residues. V gave up 1 base and J gave up 8 bases, with 11 bases separating them. CDR1 and CDR2 from the germline V gene are SEHNR and FQNEAQ (reference sequence). Sequencing was performed with immunoSEQ multiplex PCR; in TCRdb, only in-frame clones are kept and a portion is missing. This table holds 300,000 to 500,000 clones, more than 85% found once. Regarding treatment: some 20 received Ad26.COV2.S at low or high dose, single or two shots; about 5 received placebo; per-sample allocation not given. Vaccine and placebo recipients were sampled on day 63 after the first injection. The gene calls are TRBV7-9 and TRBJ1-2; D unresolved. The TCR was taken from a person aged 18-65 years who received the Ad26.COV2.S COVID-19 vaccine or a placebo. The specimen was peripheral blood, collected in a trial of Ad26.COV2.S vaccine versus placebo. This chain's CDR3 is CASSLDGVGGYTF. DNA for the CDR3: TGTGCCAGCAGCTTAGACGGGGTCGGGGGCTACACCTTC.